What follows describes a single T cell receptor beta chain. Its antigen remains unidentified. Germline CDR1 is SGHTA and CDR2 is FQGNSA. The CDR3 loop spans 12 amino acids. Trimming left V 3 bases short and J 7 bases short, with 7 bases between. Both TRBC1 and TRBC2 were covered by a beta constant-region primer of two equimolar oligonucleotides. The ligated cDNA underwent four PCR rounds using SP2 and nested alpha and beta constant-region primers. TCRdb recomputed calls from the UMI-ligation and nested PCR reads with MiXCR, one row per CDR3 protein. The table lists 130,000 to 150,000 distinct CDR3 sequences, about a sixth of them singletons, with 0.14% to 0.15% in the top ten. Overnight CMV lysate stimulation of fresh PBMCs defined donor CMV status by CD4+ IFNgamma. This record belongs to a study of naive and memory T cell subsets. General study points: Gini index rose across naive, CM, EM and EMRA in CD4 and CD8.

This clonotype was obtained from a human donor in good health. The rearrangement links TRBV7-2 to TRBJ2-1; the D is unclear. The source material was naive CD4+ T cells from blood. The DNA for the CDR3 is TGTGCCAGCAGCTTTACGCGAAATGAGCAGTTCTTC. This sequence encodes CASSFTRNEQFF.